This T cell receptor (beta chain) was observed in a study of cytomegalovirus exposure and HLA in healthy donors. Whole-study results and caveats: The likely explanation for a cluster of highly shared sequence variants was sequencing artifact.

The PCR employed 60 Vbeta primers together with 13 Jbeta primers. Generated by immunoSEQ multiplex PCR, the TCRdb table keeps only in-frame clones and is missing some. This repertoire shows approximately 140,000 clones, around 72% found once; its top ten account for approximately 1.5%. This CDR3 contains 14 residues. Germline V gene data show CDR1 as SEHNR and CDR2 as FQNEAQ (reference sequence). V gave up 10 bases and J gave up 3 bases, with 15 bases separating them. Note on this clone: What it recognizes is unknown.

The rearrangement uses TRBV7-9 and TRBJ2-2, with D perhaps matching TRBD2 (6 bases). Specimen: PBMCs. This receptor was obtained from a woman in her late teens or twenties in good health and CMV-seronegative. The CDR3 reads CANSGVGDTGELFF. The CDR3 DNA follows: TGTGCCAATTCGGGGGTCGGCGACACCGGGGAGCTGTTTTTT.